This T cell receptor beta chain was sequenced in a study of blood T cell repertoires in COVID-19. Turning to the study itself: Collection of acute and convalescent COVID-19 samples took place in the United States, Italy and Spain. T cells, B-cell-depleted T cells, or PBMCs supplied cDNA or gDNA.

V was pared by 3 bases and J by 7 bases, with 16 bases of the junction left unmatched. Per the germline V gene, CDR1 is SGDLS and CDR2 is YYNGEE. The CDR3 has 17 residues. Original methodology: From reference gene primer amplification, estimates of nucleated cell counts were derived. TCRdb's table, derived via immunoSEQ multiplex PCR, lists solely in-frame clones and lacks some. The V and J calls and clone size come from that table; D and trimming were worked out from the DNA. The profile covers about 310,000 clones, with approximately 87% appearing a single time and less than 3.5% taken by the ten largest.

This receptor was obtained from a woman aged 25 to 39 with COVID-19, enrolled during active disease. The sample consisted of peripheral blood. The chain joins TRBV9 to TRBJ2-1, with 7 bases that match TRBD2. The CDR3 DNA sequence: TGTGCCAGCAGCGGGACGAAGCGAGGGAGGGGTGAGAATGAGCAGTTCTTC. It specifies CASSGTKRGRGENEQFF.